This T cell receptor beta chain appears in the sequencing data of a study of cytotoxic CD8 clonotypes in ibrutinib-treated CLL. Study summary: There were around twelve relapsed/refractory patients and around 15 treatment-naive patients, and under 18 were IGHV unmutated.

Findings and limits, study-wide: Public clonotypes were rare and shrank or held steady on treatment. A rise in clonality was seen at ibrutinib response, and a fall back toward baseline was seen at progression.

In the case of this clone: As yet, its antigen is unknown.

Trimming took 5 bases from V and 4 from J, leaving 14 bases between them. Germline V gene data show CDR1 as SQVTM and CDR2 as ANQGSEA. The CDR3 runs 14 residues. A 1 in 200,000 to 1 in 1 million T cell depth was the sequencing target. Some clones are missing from TCRdb's copy, which holds only in-frame ones; the method was immunoSEQ multiplex PCR. This sample yields around 7,900 clones, of which approximately 77% are seen a single time; 35% to 45% belongs to the top ten. The source of this sequence is a human donor with chronic lymphocytic leukemia. The chain is built from TRBV29-1 and TRBJ2-2; D possibly matches TRBD1 or TRBD2 (5 bases each). The sample consisted of PBMCs, taken before ibrutinib treatment. This chain's CDR3 is CSVLGPLGTGELFF. The CDR3 DNA reads as TGCAGCGTTTTGGGACCCCTCGGCACCGGGGAGCTGTTTTTT.